The entry below describes one T cell receptor (beta chain). Antigen: not known. This entry is derived from a study of shared clonotypes between healthy human individuals. The protocol was immunoSEQ multiplex PCR, while the TCRdb copy is restricted to in-frame clones and leaves out a portion. The sample includes approximately 320,000 clones, around 87% of them seen just once. The CDR3 spans 12 residues. Germline values: CDR1 SEHNR, CDR2 FQNEAQ (reference sequence). V lost 5 bases and J lost 4, with 7 bases in between. Findings and caveats of the study: Generation probability values for non-shared clonotypes were lower than those for clonotypes shared by all four donors. Only blood samples were collected, and tissue repertoires likely differ.

CD8 memory merged CD45RO+ with CCR7-negative CD45RA+ TemRA cells. This receptor was obtained from a young man in good health. The chain joins TRBV7-9 to TRBJ2-3, with D uncertain. Sequencing was carried out using memory CD8+ T cells sorted from blood. Indicated subset: CD45RO+ cells pooled with CCR7-negative TemRA cells. The DNA of the CDR3 is TGTGCCAGCAGCCCTTCGTCAGATACGCAGTATTTT. Translated: CASSPSSDTQYF.